These T cell receptor beta chains were read from a single sample in a study of blood T cell repertoires in COVID-19. Method: immunoSEQ multiplex PCR; TCRdb's copy keeps in-frame clones and lacks some. The repertoire includes 180,000 or so clones, roughly 79% of them detected once, and around 10% sits in the top ten. The sequencing sample was made of peripheral blood. These receptors all stem from a woman aged 40 to 50 with COVID-19, enrolled during active disease. Each CDR3 is given with its conserved first and last residue. A D gene is named only where the DNA matches it firmly. Part of the rows lack a size; the others show once, few, many or a class for expanded clones.

D gene: TRBD1
J gene: TRBJ1-4
clone size: -
V gene: TRBV19
CDR3 DNA: TGTGCCAGTAGGGACAGGGCGAGTGAAAAACTGTTTTTT
CDR3 protein: CASRDRASEKLFF

D gene: -
J gene: TRBJ1-5
clone size: -
V gene: TRBV30
CDR3 DNA: TGTGCCTGGAGTGGGGGCCCATGGCCGAGCAATCAGCCCCAGCATTTT
CDR3 protein: CAWSGGPWPSNQPQHF

D gene: -
J gene: TRBJ1-5
clone size: few
V gene: TRBV19
CDR3 DNA: TGTGCCAGTAGCAGGGGAGGGGCAGTGCAGCCCCAGCATTTT
CDR3 protein: CASSRGGAVQPQHF

D gene: -
J gene: TRBJ1-2
clone size: -
V gene: TRBV6-5
CDR3 DNA: TGTGCCAGCACCAGACTCGGATTGATCGGTGGCTACACCTTC
CDR3 protein: CASTRLGLIGGYTF

D gene: TRBD2
J gene: TRBJ2-3
clone size: once
V gene: TRBV7-9
CDR3 DNA: TGTGCCAGCAGCTACGCGGGGGGGCTGCAGTATTTT
CDR3 protein: CASSYAGGLQYF

D gene: -
J gene: TRBJ2-5
clone size: -
V gene: TRBV27
CDR3 DNA: TGTGCCAGCAGTCCCCCCGCTGGGGGCTTAGGGACCCAGTACTTC
CDR3 protein: CASSPPAGGLGTQYF

D gene: TRBD1
J gene: TRBJ1-2
clone size: -
V gene: TRBV9
CDR3 DNA: TGTGCCAGCAGCGTAGAGGGACAGGGGTCCAGTGGCTACACCTTC
CDR3 protein: CASSVEGQGSSGYTF

D gene: -
J gene: TRBJ1-5
clone size: -
V gene: TRBV27
CDR3 DNA: TGTGCCAGCAGTTCCTACCTAGGTCAGCCCCAGCATTTT
CDR3 protein: CASSSYLGQPQHF

D gene: TRBD1
J gene: TRBJ1-2
clone size: -
V gene: TRBV6-5
CDR3 DNA: TGTGCCAGCAGTTACACAGGACAGGGTGGCTACACCTTC
CDR3 protein: CASSYTGQGGYTF

D gene: TRBD2
J gene: TRBJ2-1
clone size: -
V gene: TRBV19
CDR3 DNA: TGTGCCAGTAGTATCGGGACTAGCGGGAGGGTGGAGTTCTTC
CDR3 protein: CASSIGTSGRVEFF

D gene: -
J gene: TRBJ1-5
clone size: -
V gene: TRBV3-1/TRBV3-2
CDR3 DNA: TGTGCCAGCAGCCAAGACAGGGGAATGGATCAGCCCCAGCATTTT
CDR3 protein: CASSQDRGMDQPQHF

D gene: TRBD2
J gene: TRBJ2-2
clone size: -
V gene: TRBV2
CDR3 DNA: TGTGCCAGCCGACTAGCGGACAACACCGGGGAGCTGTTTTTT
CDR3 protein: CASRLADNTGELFF

D gene: -
J gene: TRBJ2-2
clone size: -
V gene: TRBV3-1/TRBV3-2
CDR3 DNA: TGTGCCAGCAGCAGGGGACTTCCATCCGCGAACACCGGGGAGCTGTTTTTT
CDR3 protein: CASSRGLPSANTGELFF

D gene: -
J gene: TRBJ1-2
clone size: -
V gene: TRBV30
CDR3 DNA: TGTGCCTGGACACACTCGGGTCTTCTTAACTATGGCTACACCTTC
CDR3 protein: CAWTHSGLLNYGYTF

D gene: -
J gene: TRBJ2-6
clone size: -
V gene: TRBV12-3/TRBV12-4
CDR3 DNA: TGTGCCAGCAGCGAGCCGGGGGCCAACGTCCTGACTTTC
CDR3 protein: CASSEPGANVLTF

D gene: TRBD1
J gene: TRBJ2-1
clone size: once
V gene: TRBV5-1
CDR3 DNA: TGCGCCAGCAGTTCCGGGACAGGCGATGAGCAGTTCTTC
CDR3 protein: CASSSGTGDEQFF

D gene: TRBD2
J gene: TRBJ2-1
clone size: -
V gene: TRBV6-6
CDR3 DNA: TGTGCCAGCAGTCTTGGACTAGCGGGATATGAGCAGTTCTTC
CDR3 protein: CASSLGLAGYEQFF

D gene: -
J gene: TRBJ1-1
clone size: -
V gene: TRBV18
CDR3 DNA: TGTGCCAGCTCACCATCAGGGATGACTGAAGCTTTCTTT
CDR3 protein: CASSPSGMTEAFF

D gene: TRBD2
J gene: TRBJ2-1
clone size: -
V gene: TRBV7-2
CDR3 DNA: TGTGCCAGCAGCACCACTAGCGGGGGGGCCCACAATGAGCAGTTCTTC
CDR3 protein: CASSTTSGGAHNEQFF

D gene: TRBD1
J gene: TRBJ1-1
clone size: -
V gene: TRBV5-8
CDR3 DNA: TGTGCCAGCAGCTTAACCCACAGGGGGTACCCTGAAGCTTTCTTT
CDR3 protein: CASSLTHRGYPEAFF

D gene: TRBD2
J gene: TRBJ2-3
clone size: -
V gene: TRBV7-3
CDR3 DNA: TGTGCCAGCAGCTTCCGAATACTAGCGGCCTACACAGATACGCAGTATTTT
CDR3 protein: CASSFRILAAYTDTQYF

D gene: -
J gene: TRBJ2-3
clone size: -
V gene: TRBV12-3/TRBV12-4
CDR3 DNA: TGTGCCAGCAGTTTAGTAGGCACAGATACGCAGTATTTT
CDR3 protein: CASSLVGTDTQYF

D gene: -
J gene: TRBJ2-1
clone size: -
V gene: TRBV4-1
CDR3 DNA: TGCGCCAGCAGCCCGATCGTCTCGGGGGTATACAATGAGCAGTTCTTC
CDR3 protein: CASSPIVSGVYNEQFF

D gene: -
J gene: TRBJ2-7
clone size: -
V gene: TRBV3-1/TRBV3-2
CDR3 DNA: TGTGCCAGCAGCGAAAGCCTCACCTACGAGCAGTACTTC
CDR3 protein: CASSESLTYEQYF